A selection of T cell receptor beta chains follows, all from one sample in a study of T cells in Graves' hyperthyroidism and ophthalmopathy. A single record per CDR3 protein comes from TCRdb applying MiXCR to the multiplex PCR reads. The sample holds roughly 500,000 distinct CDR3 sequences, approximately 25% seen once. The sample consisted of blood. The source is a woman aged 25 to 45 with Graves' ophthalmopathy. Both conserved end residues are part of each CDR3. A D gene is named only where the DNA matches it firmly. Size tells how often a clone was seen (once, few, many) or the class of an expanded clone, and some rows leave it out.

D	V	J	size	DNA	CDR3
.	TRBV7-8	TRBJ1-3	many	TGTGCCAGCAGCGTAACCGGGACCTCTGGAAACACCATATATTTT	CASSVTGTSGNTIYF
TRBD1	TRBV10-3	TRBJ2-7	many	TGTGCCATCAAACCGGGACAGGGGCTCTACGAGCAGTACTTC	CAIKPGQGLYEQYF
TRBD1	TRBV28	TRBJ1-2	.	TGTGCCAGCAGACGACCGACAGGGGGAGGCTACACCTTC	CASRRPTGGGYTF
.	TRBV4-3	TRBJ2-7	few	TGCGCCAGCAGCCAAGATACGGGGGGCATTTACGAGCAGTACTTC	CASSQDTGGIYEQYF
.	TRBV7-9	TRBJ2-7	.	TGTGCCAGCAGATGGCAGGGAGGCAACGAGCAGTACTTC	CASRWQGGNEQYF
.	TRBV12-5	TRBJ1-1	many	TGTGCTAGTGGTTTGGATCTTGTATCGAACACTGAAGCTTTCTTT	CASGLDLVSNTEAFF
.	TRBV2	TRBJ2-5	.	TGTGCCAGCGAGTTTCGGACTGAGGTGGAGACCCAGTACTTC	CASEFRTEVETQYF
TRBD1	TRBV19	TRBJ1-5	many	TGTGCCAGTAGTATGGTACAGGGGTTTGGGCCCCAGCATTTT	CASSMVQGFGPQHF
TRBD1	TRBV12-3/TRBV12-4	TRBJ1-1	few	TGTGCCAGCAGGAGGGGGCAACTATTCGGGGCTTTCTTT	CASRRGQLFGAFF
.	TRBV10-3	TRBJ1-6	.	TGTGCCATCAGTACGCAGGGCCCCGGCTCCTATAATTCACCCCTCCACTTT	CAISTQGPGSYNSPLHF
.	TRBV28	TRBJ1-2	.	TGTGCCAGCAGTCAAGACAGACTGTATGGCTACACCTTC	CASSQDRLYGYTF
.	TRBV6-1	TRBJ2-7	.	TGTGCCACGCGGGAAACCGGCTACGAGCAGTACTTC	CATRETGYEQYF
.	TRBV27	TRBJ2-7	.	TGTGCCAGCAGTTTACGGCAGGGGCAATCCCACGAGCAGTACTTC	CASSLRQGQSHEQYF
TRBD2	TRBV6-1	TRBJ2-7	few	TGTGCCAGCAGGGGACTAGCGGGAGCCAACGAGCAGTACTTC	CASRGLAGANEQYF
TRBD2	TRBV11-1	TRBJ2-2	.	TGTGCCAGCAGCTATATACCGGGACTAGCTTCACCCGGGGAGCTGTTTTTT	CASSYIPGLASPGELFF
TRBD1	TRBV10-1	TRBJ2-6	.	TGCGCCATCGACAGGGGTCCCTTCCTTTGGGGGGCCAACGTCCTGACTTTC	CAIDRGPFLWGANVLTF
.	TRBV19	TRBJ1-2	.	TGTGCCAGTAGTAGCCGGGAAGCTAACTATGGCTACACCTTC	CASSSREANYGYTF
.	TRBV7-2	TRBJ1-6	.	TGTGCCAGCAGCTTAGTAACGGATAATTCACCCCTCCACTTT	CASSLVTDNSPLHF
.	TRBV6-4	TRBJ2-6	many	TGTGCCAGCAGTAACCAACAGGGATTATCCTTCTCTGGGGCCAACGTCCTGACTTTC	CASSNQQGLSFSGANVLTF
.	TRBV12-3/TRBV12-4	TRBJ1-1	few	TGTGCCAGCAGTTTATTCGGGGTCGAAGCTTTCTTT	CASSLFGVEAFF
.	TRBV12-3/TRBV12-4	TRBJ2-7	many	TGTGCCAGCAGTGACAGCCAGCGCTACGAGCAGTACTTC	CASSDSQRYEQYF
.	TRBV30	TRBJ1-2	.	TGTGCCTGGGGGGGGCTGACAGACTATGGCTACACCTTC	CAWGGLTDYGYTF
.	TRBV6-4	TRBJ2-6	once	TGTGCCAGCAGTGACTCTAGCTCTGGGGCCAACGTCCTGACTTTC	CASSDSSSGANVLTF
TRBD2	TRBV6-2/TRBV6-3	TRBJ2-7	.	TGTGCCAGCAGTCCCCCCCGACGATCATTATCCCCAGGGACTAGCTACGAGCAGTACTTC	CASSPPRRSLSPGTSYEQYF
.	TRBV12-3/TRBV12-4	TRBJ1-1	many	TGTGCCAGCAGTCCAATGGGGAAAGCTTTCTTT	CASSPMGKAFF
.	TRBV3-1	TRBJ1-1	many	TGTGCCAGCAGAGCGACAGAGTCGAACACTGAAGCTTTCTTT	CASRATESNTEAFF
TRBD1	TRBV20-1	TRBJ1-5	.	TGCAGTGTCCGGGACAGGGAACATCAGCCCCAGCATTTT	CSVRDREHQPQHF
.	TRBV6-1	TRBJ2-7	.	TGTGCCAGCAGTGAAAACAGGATAGCCGAGCAGTACTTC	CASSENRIAEQYF
TRBD1	TRBV11-3	TRBJ1-1	many	TGTGCCAGCAGTCTAGGGACAGGGGGAAACACTGAAGCTTTCTTT	CASSLGTGGNTEAFF
.	TRBV20-1	TRBJ2-2	few	TGCAGTGCTAGTGGACGTGCCGCCGGGGAGCTGTTTTTT	CSASGRAAGELFF
.	TRBV24-1	TRBJ1-2	many	TGTGCCACCAGTGATTTGGTGGCAGACTATGGCTACACCTTC	CATSDLVADYGYTF
.	TRBV3-1	TRBJ2-5	few	TGTGCCAGCAGCCAAGATCTAGGGGAAGAAGAGACCCAGTACTTC	CASSQDLGEEETQYF